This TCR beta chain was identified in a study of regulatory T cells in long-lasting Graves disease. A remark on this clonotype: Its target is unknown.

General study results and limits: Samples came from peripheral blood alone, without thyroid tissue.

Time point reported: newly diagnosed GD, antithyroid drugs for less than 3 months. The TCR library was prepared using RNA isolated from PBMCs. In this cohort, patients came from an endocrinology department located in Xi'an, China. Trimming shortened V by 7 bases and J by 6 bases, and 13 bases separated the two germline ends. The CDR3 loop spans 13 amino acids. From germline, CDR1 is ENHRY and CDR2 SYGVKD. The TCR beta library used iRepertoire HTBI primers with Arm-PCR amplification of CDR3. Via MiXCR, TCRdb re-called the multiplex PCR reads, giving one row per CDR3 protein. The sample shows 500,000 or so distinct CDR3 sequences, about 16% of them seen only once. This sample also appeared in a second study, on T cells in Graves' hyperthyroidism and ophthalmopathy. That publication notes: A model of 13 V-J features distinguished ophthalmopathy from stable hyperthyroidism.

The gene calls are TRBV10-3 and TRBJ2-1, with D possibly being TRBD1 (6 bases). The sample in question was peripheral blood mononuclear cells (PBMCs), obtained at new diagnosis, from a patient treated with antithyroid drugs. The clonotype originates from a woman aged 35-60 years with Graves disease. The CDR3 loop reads CAIMGHQPNEQFF. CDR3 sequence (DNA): TGTGCCATCATGGGACACCAACCCAATGAGCAGTTCTTC.